A selection of T cell receptor beta chains follows, all from one sample in a study of graft-versus-host responses after intestinal transplantation. The assay was immunoSEQ multiplex PCR, and TCRdb's table has in-frame clones only and misses some. Of 90,000 to 150,000 clones in the sample, over 85% were seen once. For these receptors, no antigen is known. The sample here was unstimulated CD4+ T cells sorted from spleen or lymph node cells, taken before intestinal transplant. The receptor set was obtained from a human donor who received an intestinal transplant. The CDR3 runs from the conserved cysteine through the conserved F or W. D genes are given only for firm matches.

j_gene	d_gene	v_gene	CDR3aa
TRBJ1-2	NA	TRBV20-1	CSASGYTF
TRBJ2-3	NA	TRBV6-6	CASSYGGRTSTDTQYF
TRBJ1-2	TRBD1	TRBV5-5	CASSRQTGTGDGYTF
TRBJ2-2	TRBD1	TRBV5-1	CASSSKQGSTGELFF
NA	TRBD2	TRBV5-3	CARSLYLLAGQERNEQYF
TRBJ2-5	TRBD2	TRBV5-1	CASSWGGLEETQYF
TRBJ2-2	TRBD2	TRBV4-2	CASSHLLAGGPGELFF
TRBJ2-1	NA	TRBV9	CASSVAPTVEDEQFF
TRBJ1-3	NA	TRBV11-2	CASSLELVSGNTIYF
TRBJ2-7	NA	TRBV19	CASNFGGRGYEQYF
TRBJ2-1	TRBD2	TRBV7-7	CASSPGLAGGGDNEQFF
TRBJ2-7	NA	TRBV7-3	CASSLSPGREGSYEQYF
TRBJ1-5	NA	TRBV28	CASSPGQTNQPQHF
TRBJ1-1	TRBD1	TRBV7-3	CASSLGGWGTGGKAFF
TRBJ2-2	NA	TRBV7-2	CASSLSGFATGELFF
TRBJ2-5	NA	TRBV11-1	CASSFGKEETQYF
TRBJ1-1	NA	TRBV13	CASARIPGGTEAFF
TRBJ2-1	TRBD2	TRBV5-1	CASSGSSGGAYNEQFF
TRBJ2-2	TRBD2	TRBV11-2	CASREAGENTGELFF
TRBJ1-1	NA	TRBV7-9	CASSEDGEAFF
TRBJ1-1	NA	TRBV15	CATSSPTLGSFF
TRBJ1-4	NA	TRBV30	CAWRYQGWANEKLFF
TRBJ2-1	TRBD2	TRBV10-3	CATRTSGSNINEQFF
TRBJ1-2	NA	TRBV2	CASSGGRSYGYTF
TRBJ2-1	TRBD2	TRBV2	CASSTSGSYNEQFF
TRBJ2-7	NA	TRBV6-1	CASLSPEASYEQYF
TRBJ2-3	TRBD2	TRBV27	CASSFLRGDRRTSGRSPDTQYF
TRBJ2-1	NA	TRBV15	CATSRSNEQFF
TRBJ2-7	TRBD2	TRBV27	CASTPSPSGYEQYF
TRBJ2-7	NA	TRBV28	CASSLTGYYEQYF
TRBJ1-4	NA	TRBV27	CASSYYTYYEKLFF
TRBJ1-2	NA	TRBV6-5	CASKPKGSGYTF
TRBJ2-1	NA	TRBV30	CAWSPPTDEQFF
TRBJ2-3	TRBD2	TRBV5-4	CASSSWISGRSGTDTQYF